This T cell receptor beta chain was observed in a study of monozygotic twins with inflammatory bowel disease. A note on this clonotype: Its antigen is unidentified.

The length of the CDR3 is 14 residues. Germline CDR1 is DFQATT and CDR2 is SNEGSKA (reference sequence). With the 5' RACE reads reprocessed, TCRdb shows one record per CDR3 protein and no DNA. Its table records some 440,000 distinct CDR3 sequences. Notes on the study in general: Patients with IBD had less TCRbeta diversity (inverse Simpson) than their healthy co-twins.

The V gene is TRBV20-1, the J gene TRBJ1-4; TCRdb lists TRBD1, though no DNA is available to test this call. This clonotype originated in a human donor with ulcerative colitis or Crohn's disease, or a healthy co-twin of an affected twin (not recorded which). Sequencing was done on a sample of blood. The CDR3 here is CSAIIGTVNEKLFF.